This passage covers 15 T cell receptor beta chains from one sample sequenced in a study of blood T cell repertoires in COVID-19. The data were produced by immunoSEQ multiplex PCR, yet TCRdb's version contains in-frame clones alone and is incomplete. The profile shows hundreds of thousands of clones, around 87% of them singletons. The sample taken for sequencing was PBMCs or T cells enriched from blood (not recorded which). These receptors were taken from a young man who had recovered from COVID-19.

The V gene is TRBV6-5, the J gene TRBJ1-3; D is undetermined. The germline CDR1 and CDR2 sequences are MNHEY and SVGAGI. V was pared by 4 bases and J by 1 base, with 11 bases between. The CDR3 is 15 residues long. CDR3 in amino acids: CASSSGLGSGNTIYF. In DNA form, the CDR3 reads TGTGCCAGCAGTTCCGGTCTCGGGTCTGGAAACACCATATATTTT.

The CDR3 loop is CASSFQMTGVKNSPLHF. CDR3 DNA sequence: TGTGCCAGCAGTTTCCAAATGACAGGGGTAAAGAATTCACCCCTCCACTTT. This sequence joins TRBV28 and TRBJ1-6; 8 bases agree with TRBD1. This CDR3 spans 17 amino acids. The V segment lost 3 bases and the J segment 7 bases; nucleotides outside the gene matches: 11. Germline assignment: CDR1 MDHEN and CDR2 SYDVKM.

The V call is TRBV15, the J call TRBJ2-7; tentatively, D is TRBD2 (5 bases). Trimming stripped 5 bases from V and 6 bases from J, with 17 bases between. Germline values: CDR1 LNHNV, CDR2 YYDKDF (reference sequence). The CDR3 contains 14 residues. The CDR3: CATSLEVGDTEQYF. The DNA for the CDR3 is TGTGCCACCAGCCTCGAGGTCGGGGATACCGAGCAGTACTTC.

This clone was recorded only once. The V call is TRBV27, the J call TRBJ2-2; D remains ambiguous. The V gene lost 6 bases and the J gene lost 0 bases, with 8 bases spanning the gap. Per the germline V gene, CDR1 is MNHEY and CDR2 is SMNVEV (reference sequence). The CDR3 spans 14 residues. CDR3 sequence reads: CASRPQTNTGELFF. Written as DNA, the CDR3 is TGTGCCAGCAGACCGCAGACGAACACCGGGGAGCTGTTTTTT.

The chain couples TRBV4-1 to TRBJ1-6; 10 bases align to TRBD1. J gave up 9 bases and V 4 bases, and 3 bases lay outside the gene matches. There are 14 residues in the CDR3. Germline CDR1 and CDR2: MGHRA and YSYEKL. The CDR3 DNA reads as TGCGCCAGCAGCCGACAGGGGGCGAGTTCACCCCTCCACTTT. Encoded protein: CASSRQGASSPLHF.

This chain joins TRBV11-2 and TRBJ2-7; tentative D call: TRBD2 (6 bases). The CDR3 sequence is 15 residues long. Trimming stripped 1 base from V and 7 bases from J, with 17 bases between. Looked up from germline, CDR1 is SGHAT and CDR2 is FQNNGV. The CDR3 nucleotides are TGTGCCAGCAGCTTAGCCCCCCGCCGGGAGTGGGAGCAGTACTTC. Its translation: CASSLAPRREWEQYF.

Written as DNA, the CDR3 is TGTGCCAGCAGCGGGACAGGGGGCACGGGCACAGATACGCAGTATTTT. As protein: CASSGTGGTGTDTQYF. The chain is built from TRBV7-9 and TRBJ2-3, with 12 bases matching TRBD1. Germline loops: CDR1 SEHNR, CDR2 FQNEAQ (reference sequence). CDR3 length: 16 amino acids. V gave up 5 bases and J gave up 1 base; unmatched junction bases: 4.

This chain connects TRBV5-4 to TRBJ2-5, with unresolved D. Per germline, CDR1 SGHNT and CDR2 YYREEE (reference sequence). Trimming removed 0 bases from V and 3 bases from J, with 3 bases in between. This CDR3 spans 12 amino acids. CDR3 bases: TGTGCCAGCAGCTTGGTAGAAGAGACCCAGTACTTC. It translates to CASSLVEETQYF.

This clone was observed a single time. CDR3: CASSASLLNTIYF. DNA for the CDR3: TGTGCCAGCAGTGCGTCACTCTTAAACACCATATATTTT. The chain carries TRBV25-1 and TRBJ1-3; D is ambiguous. V was pared by 4 bases and J by 6 bases, with 10 bases between. The germline V gene encodes CDR1 MGHDK and CDR2 SYGVNS. The CDR3 length is 13 residues.

Written as DNA, the CDR3 is TGCGCCAGCAGTGAGTCGGGACAGCCAGAGACCCAGTACTTC. Its translation is CASSESGQPETQYF. The chain uses TRBV10-1 and TRBJ2-5; 7 bases line up with TRBD1. V lost 0 bases, J lost 4 bases, and 2 bases stayed unmatched. Germline loops: CDR1 WNHNN, CDR2 SYGVQD (reference sequence). The CDR3 contains 14 residues.

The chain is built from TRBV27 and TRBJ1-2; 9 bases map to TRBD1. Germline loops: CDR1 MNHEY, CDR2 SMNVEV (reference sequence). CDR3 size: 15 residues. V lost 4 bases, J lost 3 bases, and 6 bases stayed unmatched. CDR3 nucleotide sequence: TGTGCCAGCAGTTACAGACAGGGGGGGTACTATGGCTACACCTTC. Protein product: CASSYRQGGYYGYTF.

CDR3 nucleotides: TGTGCTAGTGGTCAGATACCAGATACGCAGTATTTT. Protein product: CASGQIPDTQYF. The chain uses TRBV12-5 and TRBJ2-3, with D hard to call. This CDR3 has 12 residues. Per the germline V gene, CDR1 is LGHNT and CDR2 is FRNRAP. With 5 bases removed from V and 4 bases from J, the gap between germline ends came to 7 bases.

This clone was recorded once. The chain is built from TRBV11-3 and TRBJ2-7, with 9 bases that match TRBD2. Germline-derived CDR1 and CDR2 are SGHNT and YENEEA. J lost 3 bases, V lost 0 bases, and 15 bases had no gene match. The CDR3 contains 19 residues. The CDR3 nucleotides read TGTGCCAGCAGCTTAGAGGGGTGGGGACTAGCAGGGCTGATCTACGAGCAGTACTTC. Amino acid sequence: CASSLEGWGLAGLIYEQYF.

For the CDR3, the DNA is TGTGCCAGCAGCTTATTTGCGGATTTCAGGGGCGCCGACGGGGAGCTGTTTTTT. Translated, it gives CASSLFADFRGADGELFF. The chain recombines TRBV7-3 with TRBJ2-2; TRBD1 is a possible D gene (6 bases). CDR3 length: 18 amino acids. The ends were cut back, 2 bases at V and 7 bases at J, with 23 bases in the middle. Germline V gene sequence: CDR1 SGHTA, CDR2 FQGTGA.

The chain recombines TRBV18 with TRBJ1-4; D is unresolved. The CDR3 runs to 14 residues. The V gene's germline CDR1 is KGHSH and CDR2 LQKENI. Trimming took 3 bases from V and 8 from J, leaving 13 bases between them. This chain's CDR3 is CASSPFGNEEKLFF. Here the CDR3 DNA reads TGTGCCAGCTCACCGTTCGGGAATGAAGAAAAACTGTTTTTT. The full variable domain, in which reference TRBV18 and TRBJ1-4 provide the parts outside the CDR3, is NAGVMQNPRHLVRRRGQEARLRCSPMKGHSHVYWYRQLPEEGLKFMVYLQKENIIDESGMPKERFSAEFPKEGPSILRIQQVVRGDSAAYFCASSPFGNEEKLFFGSGTQLSVL.